Below, 20 T cell receptor beta chains from the same sample are listed, as sequenced in a study of T-cell reconstitution after alpha-beta-depleted transplantation in children. Researchers prepared the TCRbeta library using unique molecular identifiers, the study reports. TCRdb fed the PCR reads into MiXCR, producing one record per CDR3 protein. Found here are 490,000 or so distinct CDR3 sequences, roughly an eighth of them singletons; the top ten hold about 5%. Specimen: PBMCs from the stem cell graft donor, collected from the stem cell graft. These TCRs come from a human donor who donated a stem cell graft to a child with combined immunodeficiency.

This clonotype showed up many times. The gene calls are TRBV5-1 and TRBJ2-3; D is perhaps TRBD1 (6 bases). Looked up from germline, CDR1 is SGHRS and CDR2 is YFSETQ. The V end lost 4 bases, the J end lost 0 bases, and 9 bases lay between the germline ends. This CDR3 spans 14 amino acids. The CDR3 spells CASSPGDSTDTQYF. The CDR3 DNA follows: TGCGCCAGCAGCCCAGGGGACAGCACAGATACGCAGTATTTT.

The rearrangement uses TRBV12-3 or TRBV12-4 and TRBJ2-5; D may match TRBD1 or TRBD2 (6 bases each). V lost 7 bases, J lost 2 bases, and 23 bases lay in between. This CDR3 is 17 amino acids long. This CDR3 is CASKVRGGGLVQETQYF. Written as DNA, the CDR3 is TGTGCCAGCAAAGTTAGAGGTGGGGGGCTCGTTCAAGAGACCCAGTACTTC.

J is TRBJ2-3 and V is TRBV7-9, with D possibly being TRBD1 or TRBD2 (6 bases each). Deletions cut 4 bases from V and 1 base from J, with 12 bases between. This CDR3 has 15 residues. Germline-derived CDR1 and CDR2 are SEHNR and FQNEAQ (reference sequence). The CDR3 nucleotides are TGTGCCAGCAGCTGGACAGCGGGCGGCACAGATACGCAGTATTTT. This codes for CASSWTAGGTDTQYF.

At least ten counts were recorded for this clonotype. The chain links TRBV6-5 to TRBJ1-1, with D tentatively TRBD1 (5 bases). CDR3 size: 13 residues. CDR1 is MNHEY, CDR2 SVGAGI, per germline. V gave up 6 bases and J gave up 1 base, with 9 bases separating them. The CDR3 DNA reads as TGTGCCAGCAGGCGGACAAAGAACACTGAAGCTTTCTTT. It encodes CASRRTKNTEAFF.

A note on this clonotype: Given the absence of the conserved phenylalanine or tryptophan at the CDR3 end, a read error is likely. This chain uses TRBV20-1 with TRBJ2-1; 12 nucleotides match TRBD2. J lost 6 bases, V lost 0 bases, and 3 bases had no gene match. CDR1 and CDR2 from the germline V gene are DFQATT and SNEGSKA (reference sequence). The CDR3 length is 15 residues. The CDR3 DNA reads as TGCAGTGCTAGAGATCGGGGACTAGCGGGCAATGAGCAGTTCCTC. Translating gives CSARDRGLAGNEQFL.

This chain uses TRBV9 with TRBJ2-7; 7 bases align to TRBD2. Per germline, CDR1 SGDLS and CDR2 YYNGEE. The ends lost 7 bases at V and 3 bases at J; junction bases unmatched: 10. CDR3 length: 14 residues. CDR3 sequence reads: CASGGVDTDYEQYF. The CDR3 nucleotides read TGTGCCAGCGGGGGGGTGGACACAGACTACGAGCAGTACTTC.

This clonotype was seen a few times. The chain carries TRBV12-3 or TRBV12-4 and TRBJ2-5; 7 bases fit TRBD1. This CDR3 has 16 amino acids. V was pared by 5 bases and J by 1 base, with 10 bases of the junction left unmatched. The CDR3 coding sequence is TGTGCCAGCAGTACTCTCAAAAGGGACAGCCAAGAGACCCAGTACTTC. It encodes CASSTLKRDSQETQYF.

V is TRBV4-2 and J is TRBJ2-7; D may correspond to TRBD1 or TRBD2 (5 bases each). Germline CDR1 and CDR2: LGHNA and YNFKEQ. V was pared by 1 base and J by 7 bases, with 17 bases between. The CDR3 covers 15 residues. The CDR3 sequence: CASSQVGEPWGEQYF. The CDR3 DNA is TGTGCCAGCAGCCAAGTCGGGGAGCCATGGGGGGAGCAGTACTTC.

This clonotype occurred many times. This chain links TRBV9 with TRBJ2-5, with D tentatively TRBD2 (6 bases). Looked up from germline, CDR1 is SGDLS and CDR2 is YYNGEE. CDR3 size: 15 residues. The V and J ends lost 0 bases and 2 bases respectively, with 11 bases between them. DNA for the CDR3: TGTGCCAGCAGCGTAGTGGCGGGATTTCAAGAGACCCAGTACTTC. Its translation is CASSVVAGFQETQYF.

This clonotype has just a few counts. The rearrangement uses TRBV7-9 and TRBJ2-3; D perhaps matches TRBD2 (6 bases). From germline, CDR1 is SEHNR and CDR2 FQNEAQ (reference sequence). The V gene lost 5 bases and the J gene lost 0 bases, with 15 bases spanning the gap. This CDR3 contains 16 residues. The CDR3 sequence: CASSRTVGGSTDTQYF. For the CDR3, the DNA is TGTGCCAGCAGCCGCACCGTCGGAGGGAGCACAGATACGCAGTATTTT.

This clonotype appeared a few times. The rearrangement uses TRBV4-3 and TRBJ2-5; D is perhaps TRBD2 (6 bases). Trimming took off 8 bases at V and 5 bases at J, with 24 bases between the two ends. The CDR3 sequence is 16 residues long. Per the germline V gene, CDR1 is LGHNA and CDR2 is YSLEER. The CDR3 spells CASSKGDGVGGETQYF. The CDR3 coding sequence is TGCGCCAGCTCCAAAGGGGATGGGGTTGGAGGGGAGACCCAGTACTTC.

The sample holds many counts of this clonotype. The rearrangement links TRBV5-1 to TRBJ1-1; 8 bases agree with TRBD1. J was trimmed by 1 base and V by 3 bases; bases with no gene match: 8. Germline values: CDR1 SGHRS, CDR2 YFSETQ. This CDR3 is built from 16 residues. The CDR3 coding sequence is TGCGCCAGCAGCTCCGTTATGACAGGGGCGAACACTGAAGCTTTCTTT. It specifies CASSSVMTGANTEAFF.

This clonotype appeared a few times. The chain has TRBV20-1 and TRBJ2-7, with TRBD1 identical over 10 bases. The J segment lost 3 bases and the V segment lost 0 bases, leaving 5 bases of the junction unmatched. The CDR3 spans 15 residues. CDR1 is DFQATT and CDR2 is SNEGSKA in the germline V gene (reference sequence). The CDR3: CSARDRRTGGYEQYF. In nucleotides, the CDR3 is TGCAGTGCTAGAGATAGAAGGACAGGGGGCTACGAGCAGTACTTC.

The rearrangement uses TRBV11-2 and TRBJ1-1, with D maybe TRBD1 (6 bases). V lost 5 bases and J lost 7, with 14 bases in between. There are 13 residues in the CDR3. Germline lookup yields CDR1 SGHAT and CDR2 FQNNGV. The CDR3 is CASSRETGREAFF. The CDR3 nucleotides read TGTGCCAGCAGCCGTGAAACAGGGCGTGAAGCTTTCTTT.

This clonotype has just one count. CDR3 sequence reads: CASSNHRDLLYEQYF. CDR3 DNA: TGCGCCAGCAGCAACCACCGGGACCTTCTGTACGAGCAGTACTTC. The chain uses TRBV5-1 and TRBJ2-7; D tentatively fits TRBD1 or TRBD2 (5 bases each). Looked up from germline, CDR1 is SGHRS and CDR2 is YFSETQ. V was shortened by 4 bases and J by 4 bases, with 18 bases between the two germline ends. CDR3 size: 15 residues.

The J gene is TRBJ2-1, the V gene TRBV20-1; D may be TRBD1 (6 bases). Trimming removed 3 bases at V and 0 bases at J, with 18 bases between. This CDR3 comprises 17 residues. Germline V gene data show CDR1 as DFQATT and CDR2 as SNEGSKA (reference sequence). CDR3 coding DNA: TGCAGTGCTAGGTACCGACAGGCACGGAGCTCCTACAATGAGCAGTTCTTC. This translates into CSARYRQARSSYNEQFF.

V usage is TRBV15 and J usage is TRBJ2-1; D assignment may be TRBD1 or TRBD2 (6 bases each). Germline V lookup: CDR1 LNHNV, CDR2 YYDKDF (reference sequence). The CDR3 extends over 15 amino acids. V was shortened by 4 bases and J by 3 bases, with 13 bases between the two germline ends. The CDR3 protein is CATSKHGGHYNEQFF. The CDR3 nucleotides are TGTGCCACCAGCAAACATGGGGGGCACTACAATGAGCAGTTCTTC.

The chain uses TRBV21-1 and TRBJ2-7; the table's D call of TRBD2 was not tested on the DNA. TRBV21-1 constitutes a pseudogene. The CDR3 contains 13 residues. CDR3 sequence reads: CASSKRDVYEQYF. In DNA, the CDR3 is TGTGCCAGCAGCAAGAGGGATGTCTACGAGCAGTACTTC.

The J gene is TRBJ2-5, the V gene TRBV20-1, with 7 bases matching TRBD2. Germline assignment: CDR1 DFQATT and CDR2 SNEGSKA (reference sequence). The junction had 4 bases not matched to a gene; V was cut back by 6 bases and J by 0 bases. The CDR3 is 13 amino acids. The DNA for the CDR3 is TGCAGTGCACCGCGGGGGAACCAAGAGACCCAGTACTTC. Its translation is CSAPRGNQETQYF.

The gene calls are TRBV24-1 and TRBJ2-3; no firm D call. This CDR3 is built from 14 residues. The germline gives CDR1 KGHDR, CDR2 SFDVKD. Trimming took off 6 bases at V and 0 bases at J, with 9 bases between the two ends. The CDR3, as DNA: TGTGCCACCAGTCGGGCAGCTAGCACAGATACGCAGTATTTT. The encoded protein is CATSRAASTDTQYF.